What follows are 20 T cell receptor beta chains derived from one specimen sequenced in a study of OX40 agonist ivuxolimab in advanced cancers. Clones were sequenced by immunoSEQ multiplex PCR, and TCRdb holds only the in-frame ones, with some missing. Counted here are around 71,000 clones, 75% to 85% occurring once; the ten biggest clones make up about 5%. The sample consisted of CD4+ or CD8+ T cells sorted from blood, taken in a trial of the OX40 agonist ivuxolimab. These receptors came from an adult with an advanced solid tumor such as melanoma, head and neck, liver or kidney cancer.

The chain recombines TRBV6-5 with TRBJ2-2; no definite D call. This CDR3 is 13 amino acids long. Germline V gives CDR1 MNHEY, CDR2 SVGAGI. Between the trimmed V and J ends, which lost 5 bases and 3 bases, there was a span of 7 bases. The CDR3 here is CASSPSHTGELFF. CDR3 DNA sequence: TGTGCCAGCAGTCCTAGTCACACCGGGGAGCTGTTTTTT.

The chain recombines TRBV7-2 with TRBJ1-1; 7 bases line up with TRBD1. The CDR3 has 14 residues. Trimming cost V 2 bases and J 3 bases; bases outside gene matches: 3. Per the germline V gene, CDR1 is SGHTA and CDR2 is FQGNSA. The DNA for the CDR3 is TGTGCCAGCAGCTTATCGACAGGGCACACTGAAGCTTTCTTT. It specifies CASSLSTGHTEAFF.

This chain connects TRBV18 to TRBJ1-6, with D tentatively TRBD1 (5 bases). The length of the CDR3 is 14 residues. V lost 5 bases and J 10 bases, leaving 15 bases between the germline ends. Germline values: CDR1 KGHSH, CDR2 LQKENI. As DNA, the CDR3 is TGTGCCAGCTCAACATCGGGACGTACCTCACCCCTCCACTTT. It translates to CASSTSGRTSPLHF.

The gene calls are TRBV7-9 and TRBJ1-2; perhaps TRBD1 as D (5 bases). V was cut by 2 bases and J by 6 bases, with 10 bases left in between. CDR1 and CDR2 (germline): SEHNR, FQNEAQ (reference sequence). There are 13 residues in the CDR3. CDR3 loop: CASSLSGGDGYTF. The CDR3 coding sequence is TGTGCCAGCAGCTTATCGGGGGGAGATGGCTACACCTTC.

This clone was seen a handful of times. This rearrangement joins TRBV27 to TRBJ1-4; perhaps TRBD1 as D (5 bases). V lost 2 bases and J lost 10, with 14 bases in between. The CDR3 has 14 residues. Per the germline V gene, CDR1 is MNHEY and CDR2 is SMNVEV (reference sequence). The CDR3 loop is CASSLGHATGKLFF. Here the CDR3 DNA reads TGTGCCAGCAGTTTAGGGCACGCCACAGGAAAACTGTTTTTT.

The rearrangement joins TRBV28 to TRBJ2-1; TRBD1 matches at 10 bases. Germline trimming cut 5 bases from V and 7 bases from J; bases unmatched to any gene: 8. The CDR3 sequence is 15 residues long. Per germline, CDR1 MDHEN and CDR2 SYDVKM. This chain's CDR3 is CASSIRTGGKNEQFF. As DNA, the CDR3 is TGTGCCAGCAGTATCCGGACAGGGGGAAAGAATGAGCAGTTCTTC.

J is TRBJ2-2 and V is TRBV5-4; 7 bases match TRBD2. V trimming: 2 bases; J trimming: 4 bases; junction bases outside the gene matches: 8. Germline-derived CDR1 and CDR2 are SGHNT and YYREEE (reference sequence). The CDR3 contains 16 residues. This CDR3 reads CASSLGDLAGTGELFF. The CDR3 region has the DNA TGTGCCAGCAGCTTAGGGGACTTAGCGGGCACCGGGGAGCTGTTTTTT.

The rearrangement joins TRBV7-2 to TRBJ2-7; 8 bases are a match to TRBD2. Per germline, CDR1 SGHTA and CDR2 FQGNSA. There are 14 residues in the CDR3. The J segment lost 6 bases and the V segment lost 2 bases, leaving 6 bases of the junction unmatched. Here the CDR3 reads CASSLRRSGTEQYF. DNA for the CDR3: TGTGCCAGCAGCTTAAGGCGTAGCGGGACCGAGCAGTACTTC. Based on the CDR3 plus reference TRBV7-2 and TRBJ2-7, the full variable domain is GAGVSQSPSNKVTEKGKDVELRCDPISGHTALYWYRQSLGQGLEFLIYFQGNSAPDKSGLPSDRFSAERTGGSVSTLTIQRTQQEDSAVYLCASSLRRSGTEQYFGPGTRLTVT.

The CDR3 DNA sequence: TGTGCCTGGAGTGGCGCAATTTCATCCGGAGGGGCTTTCTTT. Its translation: CAWSGAISSGGAFF. The V gene is TRBV30, the J gene TRBJ1-1; D gene unclear. The germline V gene encodes CDR1 GTSNPN and CDR2 SVGIG (reference sequence). Trimming took off 1 base at V and 11 bases at J, with 20 bases between the two ends. This CDR3 comprises 14 residues.

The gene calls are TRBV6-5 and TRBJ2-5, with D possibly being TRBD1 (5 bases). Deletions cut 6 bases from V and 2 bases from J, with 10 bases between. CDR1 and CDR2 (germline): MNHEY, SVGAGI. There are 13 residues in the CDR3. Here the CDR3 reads CASRHRNQETQYF. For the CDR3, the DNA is TGTGCCAGCAGGCACAGGAATCAAGAGACCCAGTACTTC.

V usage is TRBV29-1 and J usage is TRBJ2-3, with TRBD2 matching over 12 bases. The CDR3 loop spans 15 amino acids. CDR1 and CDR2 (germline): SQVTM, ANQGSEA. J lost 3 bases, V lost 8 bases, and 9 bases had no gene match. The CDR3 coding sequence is TGCAGCTTCCTGGGGCTAGCGGGGGGGACAGATACGCAGTATTTT. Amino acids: CSFLGLAGGTDTQYF.

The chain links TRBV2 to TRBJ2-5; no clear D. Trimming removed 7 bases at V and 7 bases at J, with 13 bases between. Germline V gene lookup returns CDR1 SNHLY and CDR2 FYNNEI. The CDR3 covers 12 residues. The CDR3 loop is CASNLVLGTQYF. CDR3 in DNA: TGTGCCAGCAACCTGGTATTGGGGACCCAGTACTTC. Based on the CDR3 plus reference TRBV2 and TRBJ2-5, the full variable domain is EPEVTQTPSHQVTQMGQEVILRCVPISNHLYFYWYRQILGQKVEFLVSFYNNEISEKSEIFDDQFSVERPDGSNFTLKIRSTKLEDSAMYFCASNLVLGTQYFGPGTRLLVL.

For the CDR3, the DNA is TGTGCCAGTCACGACAGGGGGTATCAGCCCCAGCATTTT. It codes for CASHDRGYQPQHF. The chain joins TRBV19 to TRBJ1-5, with TRBD1 identical over 9 bases. J lost 5 bases, V lost 8 bases, and 4 bases had no gene match. The CDR3 contains 13 residues. Looked up from germline, CDR1 is LNHDA and CDR2 is SQIVND (reference sequence).

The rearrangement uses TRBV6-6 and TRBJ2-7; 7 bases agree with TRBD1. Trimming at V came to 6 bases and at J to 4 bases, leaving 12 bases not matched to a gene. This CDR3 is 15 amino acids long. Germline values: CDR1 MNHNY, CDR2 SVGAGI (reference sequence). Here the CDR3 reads CASSPRDSGLYEQYF. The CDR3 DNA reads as TGTGCCAGCAGCCCACGGGACAGTGGATTGTACGAGCAGTACTTC.

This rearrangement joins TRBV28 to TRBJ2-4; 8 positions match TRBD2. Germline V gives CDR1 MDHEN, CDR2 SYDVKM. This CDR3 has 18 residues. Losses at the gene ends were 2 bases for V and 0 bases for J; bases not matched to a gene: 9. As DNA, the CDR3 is TGTGCCAGCAGTTTACGTACCAGCGGGGGCATAGCCAAAAACATTCAGTACTTC. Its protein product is CASSLRTSGGIAKNIQYF.

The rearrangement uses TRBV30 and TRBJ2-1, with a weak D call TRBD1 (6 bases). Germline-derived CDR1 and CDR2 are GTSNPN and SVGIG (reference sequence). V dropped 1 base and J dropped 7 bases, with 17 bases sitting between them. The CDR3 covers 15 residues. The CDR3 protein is CAWSGTGTRRNEQFF. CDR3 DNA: TGTGCCTGGAGTGGAACAGGGACCCGTAGGAATGAGCAGTTCTTC. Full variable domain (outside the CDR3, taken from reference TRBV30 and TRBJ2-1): SQTIHQWPATLVQPVGSPLSLECTVEGTSNPNLYWYRQAAGRGLQLLFYSVGIGQISSEVPQNLSASRPQDRQFILSSKKLLLSDSGFYLCAWSGTGTRRNEQFFGPGTRLTVL.

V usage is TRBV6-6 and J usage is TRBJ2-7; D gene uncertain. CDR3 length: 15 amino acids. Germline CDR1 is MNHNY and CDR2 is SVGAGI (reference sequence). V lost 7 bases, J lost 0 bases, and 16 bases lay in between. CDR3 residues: CASTMGSGSSYEQYF. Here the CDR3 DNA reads TGTGCCAGCACCATGGGGTCCGGGTCCTCCTACGAGCAGTACTTC.

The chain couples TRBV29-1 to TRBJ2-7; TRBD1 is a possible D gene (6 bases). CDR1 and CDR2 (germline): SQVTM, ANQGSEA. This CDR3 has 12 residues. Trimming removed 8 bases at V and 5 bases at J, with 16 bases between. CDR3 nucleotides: TGCAGCCTGGGGGCCACCCGGGACGAGCAGTACTTC. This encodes CSLGATRDEQYF.

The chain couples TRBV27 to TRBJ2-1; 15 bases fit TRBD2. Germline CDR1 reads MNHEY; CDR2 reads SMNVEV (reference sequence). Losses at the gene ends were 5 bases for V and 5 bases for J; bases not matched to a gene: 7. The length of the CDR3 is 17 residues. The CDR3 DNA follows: TGTGCCAGCAGTCGGGGACTAGCGGGAGGTTGGGACAATGAGCAGTTCTTC. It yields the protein CASSRGLAGGWDNEQFF.

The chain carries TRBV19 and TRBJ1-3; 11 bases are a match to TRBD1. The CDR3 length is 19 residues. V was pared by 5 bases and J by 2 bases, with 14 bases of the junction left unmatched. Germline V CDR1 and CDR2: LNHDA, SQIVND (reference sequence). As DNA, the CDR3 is TGTGCCAGTAGTGCTACCGGGACAGGGGGTCGTGCGGCTGGAAACACCATATATTTT. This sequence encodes CASSATGTGGRAAGNTIYF.